This TCR beta chain comes out of a study of Ad26.COV2.S vaccination and SARS-CoV-2 variants. Study information: Participants got Ad26.COV2.S intramuscularly, once or twice 56 days apart.

Assay used: immunoSEQ multiplex PCR; TCRdb lists only in-frame clones, some missing. The table shows about 410,000 clones, with 75% to 90% occurring only once. Germline V CDR1 and CDR2: KGHDR, SFDVKD. The CDR3 totals 17 residues. Losses at the gene ends were 5 bases for V and 1 base for J; bases not matched to a gene: 11. The treatment here: around 19 received Ad26.COV2.S at low or high dose, single or two shots; five or six received placebo; per-sample allocation not given. The study sampled participants on day 63 after the first vaccine or placebo injection. An adult donor aged 18-55 years was enrolled in Boston. Wuhan-strain spike was delivered by a replication-incompetent Ad26 vector.

The genes are TRBV24-1 and TRBJ2-5; 8 bases are shared with TRBD2. The source material was peripheral blood, sampled in a trial of Ad26.COV2.S vaccine versus placebo. The receptor comes from a person between 18 and 65 years old who received the Ad26.COV2.S COVID-19 vaccine or a placebo. The CDR3 DNA reads TGTGCCACCAGTGTCACCCCCGGGGGGGGATTCCAAGAGACCCAGTACTTC. Amino acid sequence: CATSVTPGGGFQETQYF.